This record covers a single T cell receptor beta chain. Its antigen specificity is not known. In total, 600 or so healthy bone marrow donors made up the cohort. All cohort members were sampled while nominally healthy, although unrecorded immune exposures were likely present. The donor tested CMV seronegative, placing the donor among the 350 or so seronegative members of the cohort. A peripheral blood sample was collected from each donor, and TCR beta sequencing was performed on peripheral blood mononuclear cells. The Qiagen DNeasy Blood Extraction Kit was used to extract genomic DNA from the blood cell samples. The data belong to a study of cytomegalovirus exposure and HLA in healthy donors (dated 2017 in TCRdb). A note on the overall study: In an earlier analysis of about 560 of the donors, under 300 Gb of sequence data and about 110 million unique TCR beta sequences from roughly 200 million T cells were reported. Roughly 300 gigabases of sequencing data and around 80 million unique TCR sequences made up an early release that covered 500 to 700 HLA-typed donors. Among 350 to 400 genotyped donors of the cohort, an average of around 240,000 unique TCR beta nucleotide sequences were sequenced per donor, 15% to 20% of them non-productive. The study aimed to test whether signatures of past pathogen exposure could be identified by cataloging public T cell receptors. The T cell repertoires of 666 subjects were profiled by immunosequencing and related to cytomegalovirus serostatus. Among the roughly 400 genotyped donors, 75% to 90% belonged to the genetic ancestry cluster associated with self-reported Caucasian donors. Every repertoire in the discovery cohort had been generated on one and the same sequencing platform. The later analysis used no new phenotypic data to find candidate immune exposures, relying instead on TCR beta sequences and their occurrence across donors. An earlier analysis of fewer than 700 of the donors applied high-throughput TCR beta sequencing to assess whether each TCR beta V gene segment acted as functional or pseudogenic. Genome-wide SNP genotypes for about three fifths of the roughly 700 donors were used in a later genetic analysis, which treated that subset as a discovery cohort. Donor age, sex, ethnicity and CMV serostatus were compiled together with the repertoire data. HLA typing included class I and class II loci at four-digit resolution. High-throughput TCR immunosequencing, statistical association of individual TCRs with disease status, and machine learning were combined to predict cytomegalovirus infection status. The number of donors typed differed by locus, with 629-630 for A, B, C, DRB1 and DQB1, about 500 for DQA1, approximately 570 for DPA1, and around 430 for DPB1. A few DR-DQ haplotypes were handled as single units for association and clustering because linkage in the cohort was strong. Along with the approximately 620-subject first cohort, a separate validation cohort of 120 different subjects was used. In a later analysis, previously published TCR beta repertoires from fewer than 750 donors were re-analyzed and high-resolution HLA genotyping was added so that TCR occurrence patterns could be studied.

Libraries were prepared through the immunoSEQ multiplex PCR assay. The multiplex PCR relied on a mix of 60 forward primers for TCR Vbeta segments and 13 reverse primers for TCR Jbeta segments. A multiplex PCR assay on genomic DNA amplified the CDR3 region of rearranged TCR beta genes. The amplified TCR beta libraries were sequenced on the Illumina HiSeq System as 87-base-pair reads. Under the source paper's analysis protocol: A later analysis counted 75 million to 100 million unique TCR beta chains across the 666 repertoires, and roughly 11 million of these chains were shared by at least two donors. Raw reads were error-corrected and collapsed into unique sequences with a nearest-neighbor algorithm that merged closely related sequences to remove PCR and sequencing errors. To assign V, D and J gene segments, CDR3 sequences were aligned to IMGT reference sequences. For a sequence to be retained, a match of at least six nucleotides was required to both a V gene segment and a J gene segment. A rearrangement was called productive if the CDR3 had no stop codons and remained in frame with V and J, and every other rearrangement was called non-productive. Following IMGT convention, CDR3 was defined as the stretch from the second conserved V-encoded cysteine to the conserved J-encoded phenylalanine. The earlier analysis of roughly 590 of the donors excluded sequences that lacked an unambiguous match to a single V gene segment. An earlier analysis of 550 to 650 of the donors classified V segments as functional when productive rearrangements were above 56.7% and as segregating when the standard deviation between donors was above 5%. A statistical classification framework was developed to diagnose cytomegalovirus status using the catalog of TCR beta chain sequences. A later analysis assigned V and J genes by comparing TCR nucleotide sequences with IMGT/GENE-DB human TR gene sequences. The TCRdist pipeline was used in a later analysis to assign CDR3 sequences and most-parsimonious VDJ recombination scenarios. A later analysis defined each TCR beta chain by its CDR3 amino acid sequence plus V-gene family, and excluded reads lacking a unique V-gene family. In a later analysis, fewer than 600 highly shared, low-generation-probability nucleotide sequences were removed to address suspected cross-contamination and a sequencing artifact. In a later analysis, a clonal expansion index was calculated for each public chain from normalized within-repertoire ranks of inferred template counts. A later analysis computed generation probabilities with a VDJ recombination model fitted to out-of-frame rearrangements, and checked the results against IGoR. In a later analysis, hypergeometric tests were used to score TCR-TCR, TCR-HLA and TCR-CMV co-occurrence, with a repertoire-size bias correction applied to TCR pairs. To estimate false discovery rates, a later analysis permuted the HLA or CMV assignments 20 times. In a later analysis, co-occurring TCRs were grouped with DBSCAN, and TCRdist sequence similarity was added when clustering was performed within HLA-allele-positive subsets. Co-occurrence clustering excluded repertoires with fewer than 30,000 or more than 120,000 public chains, plus five with anomalous nucleotide sharing. The table was pulled from immuneACCESS by TCRdb, which kept in-frame rearrangements only. Such tables lose some clones; where checked, under half of the loss comes from unresolved V genes, and the rest has no known cause. V, J and clone size were drawn from that table, and D and trimming were deduced from the DNA. The sample table records around 150,000 clones. The ten top clones hold 1% to 1.5% of the sample.

Broad study findings and their caveats: In a later genetic analysis, fewer N-insertions in productive TCRs were reported among donors in an Asian-associated ancestry cluster than the approximately 670-donor mean. In vitro tests confirmed that a few of the cytomegalovirus-associated TCR beta chains recognize cytomegalovirus antigens. According to a later analysis, most CMV-associated TCR beta chains appeared to be HLA-restricted, and the HLA associations seemed to be driven largely by CMV exposure. Because counts were too low, approximately 18 rarely observed V segments, including chromosome 9 orphons, were excluded from the earlier analysis of a few hundred of the donors. According to the authors, the approach could potentially be generalized to other disease states and immunological phenotypes. For the cohort, immune exposure information was limited to CMV serostatus. V-gene and J-gene trimming of TCR beta chains was associated with a missense DCLRE1C variant in a later genetic analysis, and the association was replicated in an independent cohort. While some public TCRs were present in many individuals, most TCR sequences turned up only very rarely across donors. HLA typing was unavailable for some donors at each locus, so association tests used only the typed subset. Strong co-occurrence of HLA alleles, especially DR and DQ, made assigning TCR associations to individual alleles difficult. According to a later analysis, TCR association rates differed among HLA loci, with DRB1 alleles showing the most associated TCRs and HLA-C alleles showing the fewest. Presence/absence analyses assumed roughly uniform sequencing depth across donors, an assumption that may not hold. The study listed 150 to 200 TCR beta chains as associated with cytomegalovirus. Several of the top co-occurrence clusters appeared to be linked to parvovirus B19, influenza, CMV and Epstein-Barr virus, according to a later analysis. The classifier was reported to diagnose cytomegalovirus status with high specificity and sensitivity in both the original and validation cohorts. A later analysis associated 16,951 TCR beta sequences with specific HLA alleles at a false discovery rate of 0.05. The sequencing pipeline was judged likely to have produced a cluster of highly shared sequence variants as a technical artifact. In an earlier analysis of 587 of the donors, most TCR beta V segments appeared in productive rearrangements about 90% or about 30% of the time, broadly matching IMGT annotations. Linkage disequilibrium might explain the correlated functional status among segregating V segments, but an unknown experimental factor could not be excluded. A further reported finding was that TCR beta sequences accurately predicted the HLA-A and HLA-B alleles for most subjects in the first cohort. In a later analysis, HLA-associated TCR beta chains were found to be more clonally expanded and to have lower generation probabilities than equally common non-associated chains. Only TCR beta chains were sequenced in this cohort, and the absence of alpha or paired-chain data limited detectable features.

The specimen was PBMCs. The receptor was derived from a woman in her fifties or sixties in good health and CMV-seronegative.

The DNA reads as follows: TGTGCCAGCAGCTTAGGGGGACTAGCGGGAGGAGAGACCCAGTACTTC. Translated, it reads CASSLGGLAGGETQYF. The chain is encoded by TRBV11-2 joined to TRBJ2-5; 15 bases in the junction line up with TRBD2. The CDR3, cysteine through phenylalanine, is 16 amino acids long. The sequence is cut down to CDR3 DNA, 48 bases in frame from base 1. V ends up 1 base short and J 4 bases short, with an unmatched junction base count of 1. CDR1 and CDR2 are read off the germline V gene as SGHAT and FQNNGV. Supplemented by the reference TRBV11-2 and TRBJ2-5 proteins around the CDR3, the complete variable domain is EAGVAQSPRYKIIEKRQSVAFWCNPISGHATLYWYQQILGQGPKLLIQFQNNGVVDDSQLPKDRFSAERLKGVDSTLKIQPAKLEDSAVYLCASSLGGLAGGETQYFGPGTRLLVL.